One and the same sample provided the 25 T cell receptor beta chains below, sequenced in a study of T cell responses to AZD1222 COVID-19 vaccine (TCRdb year 2021). Libraries were made using the immunoSEQ multiplex PCR assay. The source is immuneACCESS, and TCRdb retained only in-frame sequences with V and J called. Part of the clones is not carried over; for the studies checked, unresolved V genes explain less than half of this, and the remainder is unexplained. The sample data list roughly 45,000 clones, and approximately 80% of these were observed just once. 18% of the sample belongs to the ten largest clones. The time point label here, explained by the study, means: about 28 days (+/-7) after the second vaccine dose. The material was peripheral blood, obtained 28 days after the second AZD1222 dose. These receptors were collected from an adult who received the AZD1222 COVID-19 vaccine.

The chain recombines TRBV27 with TRBJ2-2; D remains unclear. Germline V gene lookup returns CDR1 MNHEY and CDR2 SMNVEV (reference sequence). The CDR3 is 13 residues long. Deletions cut 0 bases from V and 4 bases from J, with 3 bases between. CDR3 region: CASSLSATGELFF. The CDR3 bases are TGTGCCAGCAGTTTATCAGCCACCGGGGAGCTGTTTTTT.

CDR3 region: CASSVLLSQGADTQYF. The CDR3 coding sequence is TGTGCCAGCAGCGTTTTGCTTTCCCAGGGGGCAGATACGCAGTATTTT. The chain carries TRBV9 and TRBJ2-3; 7 nucleotides match TRBD1. Germline V gene lookup returns CDR1 SGDLS and CDR2 YYNGEE. V gave up 2 bases and J gave up 4 bases; unmatched junction bases: 10. The CDR3 has 16 residues.

The chain combines TRBV4-1 with TRBJ2-7; 8 bases are shared with TRBD1. CDR3 length: 16 residues. In germline, CDR1 is MGHRA, CDR2 YSYEKL. V lost 1 base to trimming and J lost 2 bases; unmatched junction nucleotides: 7. This CDR3 reads CASSQGQTGVTYEQYF. The CDR3 DNA reads TGCGCCAGCAGCCAAGGACAGACAGGGGTAACCTACGAGCAGTACTTC.

The V and J genes are TRBV6-1 and TRBJ1-6; 9 positions agree with TRBD1. Germline loops: CDR1 MNHNS, CDR2 SASEGT. CDR3 length: 16 residues. The trim removed 4 bases at V and 2 bases at J, leaving 3 bases unmatched. CDR3 bases: TGTGCCAGCAGTGGGGGACAGGGCACCTATAATTCACCCCTCCACTTT. It is translated as CASSGGQGTYNSPLHF.

The chain joins TRBV11-1 to TRBJ2-7; tentatively, D is TRBD1 or TRBD2 (6 bases each). In germline, CDR1 is SGHAT, CDR2 FQDESV (reference sequence). V shed 5 bases and J shed 2 bases, with 19 bases lying between them. This CDR3 has 16 amino acids. This CDR3 is CASSRKVWGAAYEQYF. As DNA, the CDR3 is TGTGCCAGCAGCCGAAAGGTGTGGGGGGCTGCCTACGAGCAGTACTTC.

The rearrangement joins TRBV15 to TRBJ1-1; D remains unclear. Germline CDR1 is LNHNV and CDR2 is YYDKDF (reference sequence). The CDR3 extends over 13 amino acids. Trimming pared 5 bases from V and 4 bases from J, leaving 11 bases between. The CDR3 spells CATSGQRVTEAFF. As DNA, the CDR3 is TGTGCCACCAGCGGTCAAAGGGTCACTGAAGCTTTCTTT.

This rearrangement joins TRBV6-5 to TRBJ1-2; maybe TRBD1 (5 bases). The CDR3 is 15 residues long. Germline loops: CDR1 MNHEY, CDR2 SVGAGI. Between the trimmed V and J ends, which lost 5 bases and 0 bases, there was a span of 13 bases. This CDR3 is CASSRGAQANYGYTF. CDR3 in DNA: TGTGCCAGCAGTCGCGGGGCTCAGGCTAACTATGGCTACACCTTC.

The chain carries TRBV4-2 and TRBJ1-2; no definite D call. The CDR3 runs to 15 residues. Trimming removed 0 bases from V and 8 bases from J, with 16 bases in between. The germline V gene encodes CDR1 LGHNA and CDR2 YNFKEQ. DNA of the CDR3: TGTGCCAGCAGCCAAGAGGGGAGAGGCAGAAAGGGCTACACCTTC. Translating it yields CASSQEGRGRKGYTF.

This sequence joins TRBV20-1 and TRBJ1-2; 8 bases line up with TRBD1. The ends lost 3 bases at V and 2 bases at J; junction bases unmatched: 5. The CDR3 totals 14 residues. CDR1 is DFQATT and CDR2 is SNEGSKA in the germline V gene (reference sequence). Written as DNA, the CDR3 is TGCAGTGCTAGTTCAAGGACAGGGAACTATGGCTACACCTTC. The encoded protein is CSASSRTGNYGYTF.

This clone is classed as medium-sized. The J gene is TRBJ1-3, the V gene TRBV9, with D uncertain. Deletions cut 0 bases from V and 4 bases from J, with 8 bases between. Germline values: CDR1 SGDLS, CDR2 YYNGEE. The CDR3 totals 14 residues. The CDR3 sequence: CASSVGQAGNTIYF. Here the CDR3 DNA reads TGTGCCAGCAGCGTAGGCCAGGCCGGAAACACCATATATTTT.

This clone was seen once. The J gene is TRBJ2-3, the V gene TRBV28; TRBD2 matches 9 bases. J gave up 5 bases and V 6 bases, and 9 bases lay outside the gene matches. The CDR3 has 15 amino acids. Germline-derived CDR1 and CDR2 are MDHEN and SYDVKM. CDR3 loop: CASSPSGGRGDTQYF. The CDR3 region has the DNA TGTGCCAGCAGCCCCAGCGGGGGGCGGGGAGATACGCAGTATTTT.

The rearrangement uses TRBV7-9 and TRBJ2-3; D may match TRBD1 or TRBD2 (6 bases each). Trimming cost V 7 bases and J 3 bases, with 14 bases left between them. In germline, CDR1 is SEHNR, CDR2 FQNEAQ (reference sequence). The CDR3 runs 14 residues. The CDR3 sequence: CASTPKGGTDTQYF. In nucleotides, the CDR3 is TGTGCCAGCACCCCAAAGGGGGGAACAGATACGCAGTATTTT.

V and J are TRBV11-2 and TRBJ1-5, with 9 bases matching TRBD1. Germline CDR1 is SGHAT and CDR2 is FQNNGV. V trimming: 6 bases; J trimming: 4 bases; junction bases outside the gene matches: 7. The CDR3 is 15 residues long. DNA of the CDR3: TGTGCCAGCAGGGCTGGACAGGGGAAAAATCAGCCCCAGCATTTT. Translating it yields CASRAGQGKNQPQHF.

This clone was counted a single time. This chain joins TRBV15 and TRBJ2-1, with 7 nucleotides matching TRBD1. The germline CDR1 and CDR2 sequences are LNHNV and YYDKDF (reference sequence). The CDR3 is made up of 12 amino acids. The trim removed 1 base at V and 12 bases at J, leaving 3 bases unmatched. The CDR3: CATSRGQGPQFF. CDR3 DNA: TGTGCCACCAGCAGAGGACAGGGCCCGCAGTTCTTC.

This clone has a single count. The chain's CDR3 is CASRPGTDFYEQYF. CDR3 in DNA: TGTGCCAGCAGACCCGGGACAGATTTCTACGAGCAGTACTTC. This rearrangement joins TRBV7-2 to TRBJ2-7, with TRBD1 matching 7 bases. CDR3 length: 14 residues. V shed 6 bases, J shed 3 bases, and the junction held 8 bases outside the gene matches. Germline CDR1 and CDR2: SGHTA and FQGNSA.

The V and J genes are TRBV19 and TRBJ2-5; 9 nucleotides line up with TRBD1. The length of the CDR3 is 15 residues. Germline CDR1 and CDR2: LNHDA and SQIVND (reference sequence). The V segment lost 0 bases and the J segment 2 bases; nucleotides outside the gene matches: 1. The CDR3 sequence is CASSIEGTGQETQYF. CDR3 bases: TGTGCCAGTAGTATAGAGGGGACAGGGCAAGAGACCCAGTACTTC. The variable domain in full, with the rest retrieved from reference TRBV19 and TRBJ2-5, is DGGITQSPKYLFRKEGQNVTLSCEQNLNHDAMYWYRQDPGQGLRLIYYSQIVNDFQKGDIAEGYSVSREKKESFPLTVTSAQKNPTAFYLCASSIEGTGQETQYFGPGTRLLVL.

The rearrangement links TRBV5-1 to TRBJ1-1, with TRBD1 matching 7 bases. The CDR3 is made up of 15 amino acids. The germline CDR1 and CDR2 sequences are SGHRS and YFSETQ. V lost 4 bases, J lost 5 bases, and 11 bases stayed unmatched. The chain's CDR3 is CASSAATGRGTEAFF. The DNA for the CDR3 is TGCGCCAGCAGCGCCGCGACAGGGAGAGGGACTGAAGCTTTCTTT.

This chain connects TRBV3-1 (or the pseudogene TRBV3-2) to TRBJ1-2, with D perhaps TRBD1 (5 bases). CDR3 length: 15 amino acids. V was trimmed by 0 bases and J by 6 bases, leaving 14 bases between them. CDR1 and CDR2 from the germline V gene are LGHDT and YNNKEL (reference sequence). The CDR3 bases are TGTGCCAGCAGCCAAGATTACAGGACCGGGGATGGCTACACCTTC. It is translated as CASSQDYRTGDGYTF.

The chain carries TRBV28 and TRBJ2-4; 7 positions agree with TRBD1. The ends lost 4 bases at V and 6 bases at J; junction bases unmatched: 6. Germline V CDR1 and CDR2: MDHEN, SYDVKM. CDR3 size: 14 residues. The DNA for the CDR3 is TGTGCCAGCAGTTCTCCGGGACAGTTAAACATTCAGTACTTC. As protein: CASSSPGQLNIQYF.

V usage is TRBV23-1 and J usage is TRBJ2-1; D not certain. TRBV23-1 is noted as an ORF with a role that remains uncertain. The CDR3 runs 19 residues. V was trimmed by 4 bases and J by 0 bases, leaving 22 bases between them. In DNA form, the CDR3 reads TGCGCCAGCAGTCTCCTATACACTAAGAGCACAAGCTCCTACAATGAGCAGTTCTTC. This translates into CASSLLYTKSTSSYNEQFF.

The chain carries TRBV6-5 and TRBJ1-1; D perhaps matches TRBD1 (6 bases). The V end lost 2 bases, the J end lost 1 base, and 11 bases lay between the germline ends. This CDR3 is 15 amino acids long. Germline-derived CDR1 and CDR2 are MNHEY and SVGAGI. This CDR3 reads CASSYSGGWNTEAFF. CDR3 bases: TGTGCCAGCAGTTACAGTGGGGGCTGGAACACTGAAGCTTTCTTT.

This clone was found a few times. The chain employs TRBV7-3 and TRBJ1-2; TRBD1 agrees at 9 bases. The CDR3 sequence is 15 residues long. Looked up from germline, CDR1 is SGHTA and CDR2 is FQGTGA. J lost 2 bases, V lost 5 bases, and 6 bases had no gene match. CDR3 loop: CASSPGDRANYGYTF. Written as DNA, the CDR3 is TGTGCCAGCAGCCCCGGGGACAGGGCGAACTATGGCTACACCTTC.

This chain uses TRBV3-1 (or the pseudogene TRBV3-2) with TRBJ1-4; a possible D gene is TRBD1 (6 bases). Trimming took off 4 bases at V and 4 bases at J, with 16 bases between the two ends. The CDR3 length is 16 residues. Germline-derived CDR1 and CDR2 are LGHDT and YNNKEL (reference sequence). In nucleotides, the CDR3 is TGTGCCAGCAGCCTTCCAACAGGGATTGGTAATGAAAAACTGTTTTTT. Its protein is CASSLPTGIGNEKLFF.

V gene TRBV19 combines with J gene TRBJ2-2; D call uncertain. The CDR3 length is 15 residues. Trimming pared 0 bases from V and 5 bases from J, leaving 10 bases between. CDR1 is LNHDA and CDR2 is SQIVND in the germline V gene (reference sequence). CDR3 sequence: CASSIDRVGTGELFF. The CDR3 DNA sequence: TGTGCCAGTAGTATAGATCGGGTAGGGACCGGGGAGCTGTTTTTT.

This clone was picked up a small number of times. This chain connects TRBV5-4 to TRBJ2-2; the D gene could be TRBD1 or TRBD2 (5 bases each). The CDR3 consists of 16 residues. CDR1 and CDR2 (germline): SGHNT, YYREEE (reference sequence). V gave up 1 base and J gave up 5 bases, with 15 bases separating them. In DNA form, the CDR3 reads TGTGCCAGCAGCTTGACACCGGGACCGGCTACCGGGGAGCTGTTTTTT. Translation gives CASSLTPGPATGELFF.